Included here is one T cell receptor beta chain sequence, with context. These data are taken from a study of blood T cell repertoires in COVID-19. On the study more broadly: COVID-19 samples, acute and convalescent, were from the United States, Italy and Spain.

From germline, CDR1 is SGHDN and CDR2 FVKESK. V lost 1 base and J lost 9, with 16 bases in between. The CDR3 runs 16 residues. TCRdb's copy holds only in-frame clones and misses some; the assay was immunoSEQ multiplex PCR. The data hold around 280,000 clones, with around nine tenths observed a single time. Sequencing was performed on PBMCs or T cells enriched from blood (not recorded which). The chain uses TRBV14 and TRBJ1-6, with D possibly matching TRBD1 (5 bases). The receptor was derived from a woman aged 40 to 50 who had recovered from COVID-19. The CDR3 bases are TGTGCCAGCAGCCAAGGAGGGGCGGGGACGGGTTCACCCCTCCACTTT. It codes for CASSQGGAGTGSPLHF. The full variable domain, rest sourced from reference TRBV14 and TRBJ1-6, is EAGVTQFPSHSVIEKGQTVTLRCDPISGHDNLYWYRRVMGKEIKFLLHFVKESKQDESGMPNNRFLAERTGGTYSTLKVQPAELEDSGVYFCASSQGGAGTGSPLHFGNGTRLTVT.